The 31 T cell receptor beta chains listed next were all sequenced from one sample in a study of blood T cell repertoires in COVID-19. Repertoires were generated with immunoSEQ multiplex PCR, while TCRdb's copy carries only in-frame clones and drops some. The table records some 250,000 clones, approximately 83% of them present only once. The sequenced material came from peripheral blood. The receptors were sampled from a man aged 40-55 years with acute or convalescent COVID-19.

This sequence joins TRBV9 and TRBJ2-3, with no clear D. The CDR3 length is 13 residues. CDR1 and CDR2 (germline): SGDLS, YYNGEE. V lost 0 bases, J lost 5 bases, and 7 bases lay in between. The DNA of the CDR3 is TGTGCCAGCAGCGTAGGAGCTAGAGATACGCAGTATTTT. Translation gives CASSVGARDTQYF.

In this sample, this clone turned up many times. The chain carries TRBV9 and TRBJ1-3, with D unclear. The CDR3 is made up of 15 amino acids. The germline CDR1 and CDR2 sequences are SGDLS and YYNGEE. Between the trimmed V and J ends, which lost 0 bases and 2 bases, there was a span of 9 bases. The CDR3 reads CASSVATLPGNTIYF. The DNA for the CDR3 is TGTGCCAGCAGCGTAGCTACGCTTCCTGGAAACACCATATATTTT. Based on the CDR3 plus reference TRBV9 and TRBJ1-3, the full variable domain is DSGVTQTPKHLITATGQRVTLRCSPRSGDLSVYWYQQSLDQGLQFLIQYYNGEERAKGNILERFSAQQFPDLHSELNLSSLELGDSALYFCASSVATLPGNTIYFGEGSWLTVV.

The CDR3 DNA is TGTGCCAGCAGCTGGTACACGACAGGGTCCTACGAGCAGTACTTC. Translating it yields CASSWYTTGSYEQYF. The chain uses TRBV5-4 and TRBJ2-7; 7 nucleotides match TRBD1. CDR1 is SGHNT, CDR2 YYREEE, per germline (reference sequence). The CDR3 is 15 amino acids. Losses at the gene ends were 3 bases for V and 1 base for J; bases not matched to a gene: 7.

The V and J genes are TRBV30 and TRBJ2-7; 14 bases fit TRBD2. Germline CDR1 and CDR2: GTSNPN and SVGIG (reference sequence). The CDR3 sequence is 16 residues long. Losses at the gene ends were 4 bases for V and 6 bases for J; bases not matched to a gene: 11. CDR3 sequence: CAWIPQGGLAGVEQYF. The CDR3 DNA sequence: TGTGCCTGGATACCCCAAGGGGGACTAGCGGGAGTCGAGCAGTACTTC. The variable domain in full, with the rest retrieved from reference TRBV30 and TRBJ2-7, is SQTIHQWPATLVQPVGSPLSLECTVEGTSNPNLYWYRQAAGRGLQLLFYSVGIGQISSEVPQNLSASRPQDRQFILSSKKLLLSDSGFYLCAWIPQGGLAGVEQYFGPGTRLTVT.

The V call is TRBV11-2, the J call TRBJ2-5; weak D call: TRBD2 (5 bases). Trimming stripped 7 bases from V and 5 bases from J, with 8 bases between. This CDR3 is built from 11 residues. Germline loops: CDR1 SGHAT, CDR2 FQNNGV. In DNA, the CDR3 is TGTGCCAGCACCTCGGGGGAGACCCAGTACTTC. It yields the protein CASTSGETQYF.

The chain's CDR3 is CASTHRDRGAGYTF. CDR3 in DNA: TGTGCCAGCACCCACCGGGACAGGGGGGCGGGCTACACCTTC. V gene TRBV6-5 combines with J gene TRBJ1-2; the match to TRBD1 covers 11 bases. CDR1 MNHEY and CDR2 SVGAGI come from the germline V gene. The CDR3 spans 14 residues. Losses at the gene ends were 7 bases for V and 8 bases for J; bases not matched to a gene: 9.

V is TRBV11-2 and J is TRBJ2-7; D gene unclear. V was cut by 4 bases and J by 2 bases, with 6 bases left in between. Per germline, CDR1 SGHAT and CDR2 FQNNGV. The CDR3 runs to 12 residues. In DNA form, the CDR3 reads TGTGCCAGCAGCTCTTACACCTACGAGCAGTACTTC. Protein: CASSSYTYEQYF.

The chain couples TRBV10-3 to TRBJ1-5, with D maybe TRBD1 (5 bases). The CDR3 spans 15 residues. The germline gives CDR1 ENHRY, CDR2 SYGVKD. V dropped 4 bases and J dropped 0 bases, with 10 bases sitting between them. As DNA, the CDR3 is TGTGCCATCAGTGTAGGACAAGATAGCAATCAGCCCCAGCATTTT. Its protein product is CAISVGQDSNQPQHF.

This chain links TRBV5-5 with TRBJ1-4, with D tentatively TRBD1 (6 bases). Germline values: CDR1 SGHKS, CDR2 YYEKEE (reference sequence). V lost 3 bases to trimming and J lost 5 bases, with 17 bases between them. This CDR3 contains 16 residues. The CDR3 loop reads CASSSGDRRWNEKLFF. Written as DNA, the CDR3 is TGTGCCAGCAGCTCGGGTGACAGGAGATGGAATGAAAAACTGTTTTTT.

This clone was observed once. The V gene is TRBV5-1, the J gene TRBJ2-1; TRBD2 matches 16 bases. Germline V gene data show CDR1 as SGHRS and CDR2 as YFSETQ. The CDR3 length is 16 residues. Unmatched junction bases numbered 5, after V lost 4 bases and J lost 7 bases. CDR3 coding DNA: TGCGCCAGCAGCCAACCGGGACTAGCGGGAGGGAATGAGCAGTTCTTC. Translating gives CASSQPGLAGGNEQFF.

This chain connects TRBV5-1 to TRBJ2-7, with TRBD1 as a possible D gene (6 bases). The CDR3 runs 13 residues. The germline V and J ends were trimmed by 3 bases and 4 bases, with 11 bases remaining between them. Germline CDR1 SGHRS, CDR2 YFSETQ. DNA for the CDR3: TGCGCCAGCAGCTCAGCCCAGGGGTACGAGCAGTACTTC. Its protein product is CASSSAQGYEQYF.

This clone was seen just once. The chain uses TRBV18 and TRBJ2-7, with no clear D. Germline assignment: CDR1 KGHSH and CDR2 LQKENI. The V end lost 6 bases, the J end lost 3 bases, and 9 bases lay between the germline ends. The CDR3 is 12 amino acids. The CDR3 loop is CASSQNSYEQYF. The CDR3 DNA follows: TGTGCCAGCTCCCAAAATAGCTACGAGCAGTACTTC.

This clone was counted once. The J gene is TRBJ1-2, the V gene TRBV7-2, with D unresolved. V lost 5 bases to trimming and J lost 1 base, with 5 bases between them. The germline V gene has CDR1 SGHTA and CDR2 FQGNSA. This CDR3 has 12 residues. The CDR3 sequence: CASSQLNYGYTF. The CDR3 coding sequence is TGTGCCAGCAGCCAACTTAACTATGGCTACACCTTC.

A single count supports this clone. The V gene is TRBV4-1, the J gene TRBJ1-1, with D perhaps TRBD1 (6 bases). V lost 1 base, J lost 0 bases, and 15 bases lay in between. CDR3 length: 17 amino acids. CDR1 and CDR2 from the germline V gene are MGHRA and YSYEKL. CDR3 sequence: CASSQGGRGPLNTEAFF. As DNA, the CDR3 is TGCGCCAGCAGCCAAGGGGGCAGGGGACCCTTGAACACTGAAGCTTTCTTT.

This chain connects TRBV25-1 to TRBJ2-3; D uncertain. V was clipped by 7 bases and J by 6 bases, with 20 bases between them. The V gene's germline CDR1 is MGHDK and CDR2 SYGVNS. The CDR3 contains 15 residues. Written as DNA, the CDR3 is TGTGCCAGCAAGGCGGCCGGCAGCCGCCCGGATACGCAGTATTTT. The encoded protein is CASKAAGSRPDTQYF.

The gene calls are TRBV3-1 (or the pseudogene TRBV3-2) and TRBJ1-1, with D possibly TRBD1 on 5 matching bases. CDR1 LGHDT and CDR2 YNNKEL come from the germline V gene (reference sequence). The CDR3 sequence is 11 residues long. V gave up 2 bases and J gave up 7 bases, with 5 bases separating them. CDR3 in DNA: TGTGCCAGCAGCCAAAGGGGTGAAGCTTTCTTT. This gives the protein CASSQRGEAFF.

The chain has TRBV24-1 and TRBJ1-2; D is possibly TRBD1 (6 bases). The CDR3 has 13 residues. Deletions cut 11 bases from V and 7 bases from J, with 19 bases between. The germline V gene encodes CDR1 KGHDR and CDR2 SFDVKD. The CDR3 is CAILLNREFGYTF. The CDR3 nucleotides read TGTGCCATCCTCCTCAACAGGGAATTTGGCTACACCTTC.

The chain is built from TRBV3-1 (or the pseudogene TRBV3-2) and TRBJ1-1; D remains unclear. In germline, CDR1 is LGHDT, CDR2 YNNKEL (reference sequence). V was trimmed by 0 bases and J by 2 bases, leaving 16 bases between them. CDR3 length: 17 amino acids. Written as DNA, the CDR3 is TGTGCCAGCAGCCAAGATCGTTCGGCAGCGTCTAACACTGAAGCTTTCTTT. Its translation: CASSQDRSAASNTEAFF.

The rearrangement joins TRBV7-9 to TRBJ2-7; 8 nucleotides align to TRBD1. V lost 3 bases and J lost 6; bases outside the gene matches: 10. CDR1 is SEHNR, CDR2 FQNEAQ, per germline (reference sequence). The CDR3 extends over 15 amino acids. CDR3 protein: CASSLGTGGPREQYF. The CDR3 nucleotides read TGTGCCAGCAGCTTGGGGACAGGTGGCCCCCGCGAGCAGTACTTC.

The genes are TRBV19 and TRBJ2-2, with D possibly matching TRBD2 (5 bases). V shed 3 bases and J shed 1 base, with 15 bases lying between them. The CDR3 spans 17 residues. The V gene's germline CDR1 is LNHDA and CDR2 SQIVND (reference sequence). The CDR3 loop reads CASSIIVGGGNTGELFF. DNA of the CDR3: TGTGCCAGTAGTATTATCGTTGGTGGAGGGAACACCGGGGAGCTGTTTTTT.

The rearrangement joins TRBV4-1 to TRBJ2-5, with 9 positions matching TRBD2. From germline, CDR1 is MGHRA and CDR2 YSYEKL. This CDR3 contains 19 residues. V lost 0 bases and J lost 1; bases outside the gene matches: 12. The CDR3 bases are TGCGCCAGCAGCCAAGATCGAACGGCTAGCGGGACCTCCCAAGAGACCCAGTACTTC. Translation gives CASSQDRTASGTSQETQYF.

This clone has just one count. The chain joins TRBV18 to TRBJ2-7, with TRBD1 as a possible D gene (5 bases). Germline V CDR1 and CDR2: KGHSH, LQKENI. Trimming removed 3 bases at V and 3 bases at J, with 9 bases between. The CDR3 totals 13 residues. In DNA, the CDR3 is TGTGCCAGCTCACCGGCCAGGGACTACGAGCAGTACTTC. Translation gives CASSPARDYEQYF.

This chain joins TRBV19 and TRBJ1-5; 7 nucleotides line up with TRBD1. CDR1 and CDR2 from the germline V gene are LNHDA and SQIVND (reference sequence). CDR3 length equals 13 residues. J gave up 7 bases and V 5 bases, and 5 bases lay outside the gene matches. This CDR3 is CASSPQGDQPQHF. CDR3 coding DNA: TGTGCCAGTAGTCCCCAGGGGGACCAGCCCCAGCATTTT.

The rearrangement links TRBV7-9 to TRBJ2-3; 14 bases match TRBD2. Germline V gives CDR1 SEHNR, CDR2 FQNEAQ (reference sequence). The CDR3 is made up of 18 amino acids. V lost 2 bases and J lost 5; bases outside the gene matches: 9. CDR3 bases: TGTGCCAGCAGCTTATTGTGGACTAGCGGGAGGTATGAAGATACGCAGTATTTT. Translated, it gives CASSLLWTSGRYEDTQYF.

The chain couples TRBV15 to TRBJ1-4, with TRBD1 as a possible D gene (5 bases). The V gene's germline CDR1 is LNHNV and CDR2 YYDKDF (reference sequence). V lost 3 bases to trimming and J lost 5 bases, with 19 bases between them. This CDR3 spans 17 amino acids. The CDR3 region has the DNA TGTGCCACCAGCAGGACAGACAATCCGATTGTAAATGAAAAACTGTTTTTT. The encoded protein is CATSRTDNPIVNEKLFF. Supplemented by reference TRBV15 and TRBJ1-4, the full variable domain reads DAMVIQNPRYQVTQFGKPVTLSCSQTLNHNVMYWYQQKSSQAPKLLFHYYDKDFNNEADTPDNFQSRRPNTSFCFLDIRSPGLGDTAMYLCATSRTDNPIVNEKLFFGSGTQLSVL.

This clone was seen only a few times. The chain links TRBV5-1 to TRBJ1-1; 9 bases align to TRBD1. Germline lookup yields CDR1 SGHRS and CDR2 YFSETQ. The CDR3 is 15 residues long. V gave up 4 bases and J gave up 0 bases; unmatched junction bases: 4. DNA of the CDR3: TGCGCCAGCAGCGGCGGACAGGGGATGAACACTGAAGCTTTCTTT. Amino acids: CASSGGQGMNTEAFF. Full variable domain (outside the CDR3, taken from reference TRBV5-1 and TRBJ1-1): KAGVTQTPRYLIKTRGQQVTLSCSPISGHRSVSWYQQTPGQGLQFLFEYFSETQRNKGNFPGRFSGRQFSNSRSEMNVSTLELGDSALYLCASSGGQGMNTEAFFGQGTRLTVV.

The rearrangement uses TRBV7-9 and TRBJ1-4; 8 bases match TRBD1. The CDR3 consists of 14 residues. Trimming removed 2 bases from V and 5 bases from J; junction bases left unmatched: 1. Germline CDR1 and CDR2: SEHNR and FQNEAQ (reference sequence). The DNA of the CDR3 is TGTGCCAGCAGCTTAAGGACAGGGAATGAAAAACTGTTTTTT. Amino acid sequence: CASSLRTGNEKLFF.

This clone was seen just once. The chain is built from TRBV19 and TRBJ1-1; D is unclear. There are 15 residues in the CDR3. Germline CDR1 reads LNHDA; CDR2 reads SQIVND (reference sequence). V lost 9 bases and J 0 bases, leaving 17 bases between the germline ends. The CDR3 here is CASFARGWVNTEAFF. The CDR3 DNA is TGTGCCAGCTTTGCAAGAGGGTGGGTGAACACTGAAGCTTTCTTT.

This chain links TRBV11-3 with TRBJ2-3; no firm D call. The germline V gene has CDR1 SGHNT and CDR2 YENEEA. V shed 0 bases and J shed 3 bases, with 7 bases lying between them. CDR3 length equals 14 residues. Here the CDR3 reads CASSLDGPTDTQYF. The CDR3 DNA reads as TGTGCCAGCAGCTTAGATGGCCCGACAGATACGCAGTATTTT.

The V gene is TRBV10-3, the J gene TRBJ2-5; 8 bases are a match to TRBD1. This CDR3 contains 16 residues. Germline V gene data show CDR1 as ENHRY and CDR2 as SYGVKD. Trimming cost V 4 bases and J 5 bases; bases outside gene matches: 12. The CDR3 sequence: CAISVTGGSIGETQYF. Written as DNA, the CDR3 is TGTGCCATCAGTGTAACAGGGGGGTCCATCGGGGAGACCCAGTACTTC.

This clone was found a few times. The chain links TRBV29-1 to TRBJ2-1; 8 nucleotides align to TRBD1. Trimming took 6 bases from V and 4 from J; bases not matched to a gene: 5. In germline, CDR1 is SQVTM, CDR2 ANQGSEA. The CDR3 loop spans 13 amino acids. The CDR3 sequence: CSVAYRGYNEQFF. CDR3 DNA: TGCAGCGTAGCTTACAGGGGGTACAATGAGCAGTTCTTC.